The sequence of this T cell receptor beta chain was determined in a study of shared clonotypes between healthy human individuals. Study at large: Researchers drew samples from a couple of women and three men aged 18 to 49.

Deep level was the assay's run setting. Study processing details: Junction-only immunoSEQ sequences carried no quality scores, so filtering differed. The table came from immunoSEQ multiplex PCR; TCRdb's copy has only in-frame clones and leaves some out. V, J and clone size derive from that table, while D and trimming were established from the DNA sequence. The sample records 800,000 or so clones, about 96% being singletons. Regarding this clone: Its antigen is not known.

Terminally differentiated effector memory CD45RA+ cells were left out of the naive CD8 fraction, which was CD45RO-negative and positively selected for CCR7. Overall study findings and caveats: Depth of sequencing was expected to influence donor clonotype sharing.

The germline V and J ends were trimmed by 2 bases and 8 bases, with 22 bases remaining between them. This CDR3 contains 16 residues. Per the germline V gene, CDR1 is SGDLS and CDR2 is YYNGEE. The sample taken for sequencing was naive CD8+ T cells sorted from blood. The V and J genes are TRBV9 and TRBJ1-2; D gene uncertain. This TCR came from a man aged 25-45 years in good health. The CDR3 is CASSVASVGAMWGYTF. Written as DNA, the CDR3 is TGTGCCAGCAGCGTCGCAAGCGTGGGAGCAATGTGGGGCTACACCTTC.